The sequence of this TCR beta chain was determined in a study of shared clonotypes between healthy human individuals. As for the study in general: Used for every donor were three CD4 naive, three CD4 memory, two CD8 naive and one CD8 memory plate.

Here immunoSEQ multiplex PCR was the method, and the copy in TCRdb shows in-frame clones only, minus some. The sample consists of more than 550,000 clones, approximately 72% of them appearing once. The CDR3 contains 16 residues. Trimming cost V 1 base and J 3 bases, with 15 bases left between them. The germline V gene has CDR1 LGHNA and CDR2 YNFKEQ. Sample: memory CD4+ T cells sorted from blood. Noted subset: CD45RA-negative fraction. The source is a woman aged 30 to 39 in good health. The chain recombines TRBV4-2 with TRBJ1-1; TRBD1 is a possible D gene (5 bases). CDR3 nucleotide sequence: TGTGCCAGCAGCCAAGTATCAGGGCTGATGGACACTGAAGCTTTCTTT. It codes for CASSQVSGLMDTEAFF.